This T cell receptor (beta chain) was found in a study of T-cell memory formation after mild COVID-19. The wider study: There were largely donor-specific TCR clusters. Broader study findings: Pre-infection memory contained some responding clones, which suggested that cross-reactive memory had joined.

The 5'RACE method, run with constant-segment primers, produced TCR alpha and TCR beta cDNA libraries (carrying sample barcodes and UMIs). From the 5' RACE reads, TCRdb called clonotypes with MiXCR, one entry per CDR3 protein. Of approximately 410,000 distinct CDR3 sequences listed, around a quarter are singletons. Details on this clonotype: Its antigen is not identified.

The trim removed 5 bases at V and 0 bases at J, leaving 5 bases unmatched. Germline values: CDR1 DFQATT, CDR2 SNEGSKA (reference sequence). The CDR3 is 15 residues long. Specimen: PBMCs or a T cell subset sorted from them (not recorded which). This TCR came from an adult woman who had mild COVID-19 (a few samples of this study predate the infection). Cell type and time point are not known. The rearrangement joins TRBV20-1 to TRBJ2-1; TRBD1 matches 9 bases. In DNA form, the CDR3 reads TGCAGTGCTTCCGGACAGGGGAGCTCCTACAATGAGCAGTTCTTC. Translating gives CSASGQGSSYNEQFF.